A single sample gave rise to the 3 T cell receptor beta chains below, sequenced in a study of blood T cell repertoires in COVID-19. The method was immunoSEQ multiplex PCR; TCRdb's version includes in-frame clones alone and lacks a portion of them. Of about 180,000 clones in the sample, 86% were seen once. Sequenced: PBMCs or T cells enriched from blood (not recorded which). These TCRs come from a woman in her twenties or thirties who had recovered from COVID-19.

The V gene is TRBV19, the J gene TRBJ2-2; D may be TRBD2 (6 bases). The CDR3 has 17 amino acids. CDR1 is LNHDA and CDR2 is SQIVND in the germline V gene (reference sequence). V shed 0 bases and J shed 3 bases, with 14 bases lying between them. The CDR3 region is CASSIESGGLDTGELFF. The CDR3 nucleotides read TGTGCCAGTAGTATAGAATCCGGGGGTTTGGACACCGGGGAGCTGTTTTTT.

CDR3 sequence (DNA): TGTGCCAGCAGCCCCTCCCCCTACAATGAGCAGTTCTTC. Protein sequence: CASSPSPYNEQFF. The chain uses TRBV7-2 and TRBJ2-1; D unresolved. V dropped 5 bases and J dropped 2 bases, with 7 bases sitting between them. The CDR3 extends over 13 amino acids. CDR1 is SGHTA and CDR2 is FQGNSA in the germline V gene. Complete variable domain (other parts from reference TRBV7-2 and TRBJ2-1): GAGVSQSPSNKVTEKGKDVELRCDPISGHTALYWYRQSLGQGLEFLIYFQGNSAPDKSGLPSDRFSAERTGGSVSTLTIQRTQQEDSAVYLCASSPSPYNEQFFGPGTRLTVL.

The gene calls are TRBV28 and TRBJ2-2; TRBD2 aligns across 7 bases. The CDR3 has 15 amino acids. Germline CDR1 MDHEN, CDR2 SYDVKM. V lost 5 bases to trimming and J lost 5 bases; unmatched junction nucleotides: 8. CDR3 sequence (DNA): TGTGCCAGCAGTCGTTCGGGAGGCAGGACCGGGGAGCTGTTTTTT. Amino acid sequence: CASSRSGGRTGELFF.